This TCR beta chain is drawn from a study of blood T cells in healthy people across ages. Background on the study: Per two T cells, template switching captured roughly one barcoded beta molecule. Overall study findings and caveats: Naive T cell percentage showed a strong correlation with TCR beta diversity. Both naive CD4+ cell counts and diversity were greater in long-lived donors than in aged donors.

A second PCR, run for about 6 to 11 cycles, used a sample-barcoded 5' primer plus a J-beta primer mix. Unique molecular identifiers of 12 random nucleotides labeled each cDNA. TCRdb re-analysed the 5' RACE reads in MiXCR, keeping a single row per CDR3 protein. The sample lists about 680,000 distinct CDR3 sequences; over 45% were seen once. The ends were cut back, 5 bases at V and 1 base at J, with 10 bases in the middle. The CDR3 length is 14 residues. Germline CDR1 and CDR2: SGHDN and FVKESK. This clonotype was counted between two and nine times. The antigen is unknown. The TCR originated in a woman aged 60 to 75 in good health. Sequencing input: blood. The chain has TRBV14 and TRBJ2-3; no firm D call. CDR3 DNA: TGTGCCAGCAGCAGGACCCACCGCACAGATACGCAGTATTTT. Translation: CASSRTHRTDTQYF.